These 8 T cell receptor beta chains share one sample of origin, sequenced in a study of blood T cell repertoires in COVID-19. Sequencing used immunoSEQ multiplex PCR; TCRdb keeps in-frame clones, though not all of them. The table shows hundreds of thousands of clones, with around 88% occurring only once. Material for sequencing was peripheral blood. Source of these receptors: a woman in her forties or fifties with COVID-19, enrolled during active disease.

The J gene is TRBJ1-4, the V gene TRBV5-1; 7 nucleotides line up with TRBD1. V was pared by 6 bases and J by 4 bases, with 3 bases of the junction left unmatched. The CDR3 has 13 amino acids. Per germline, CDR1 SGHRS and CDR2 YFSETQ. Here the CDR3 DNA reads TGCGCCAGCAAGACAGGGAGTAATGAAAAACTGTTTTTT. Translation gives CASKTGSNEKLFF.

V and J are TRBV5-4 and TRBJ1-4; D might be TRBD1 (6 bases). The germline V and J ends were trimmed by 1 base and 5 bases, with 12 bases remaining between them. The CDR3 loop spans 15 amino acids. The germline CDR1 and CDR2 sequences are SGHNT and YYREEE (reference sequence). CDR3 region: CASSLNGGRNEKLFF. In DNA form, the CDR3 reads TGTGCCAGCAGCTTGAACGGGGGGCGAAATGAAAAACTGTTTTTT.

The rearrangement links TRBV2 to TRBJ2-5; D is perhaps TRBD1 (7 bases). CDR1 SNHLY and CDR2 FYNNEI come from the germline V gene. V gave up 7 bases and J gave up 4 bases, with 19 bases separating them. The CDR3 covers 15 residues. The CDR3 DNA follows: TGTGCCAGCACCACCGCCCCAGGGGGGCGAGAGACCCAGTACTTC. Translation: CASTTAPGGRETQYF.

The chain recombines TRBV30 with TRBJ1-1; D is possibly TRBD1 (6 bases). The CDR3 is 14 residues long. V dropped 0 bases and J dropped 5 bases, with 13 bases sitting between them. CDR1 is GTSNPN, CDR2 SVGIG, per germline (reference sequence). DNA for the CDR3: TGTGCCTGGAGTGTATCCAGGGGTAGAACTGAAGCTTTCTTT. Translation gives CAWSVSRGRTEAFF.

The CDR3 sequence is CSVAGMDGYTF. The CDR3 DNA is TGCAGCGTTGCAGGGATGGATGGCTACACCTTC. The genes are TRBV29-1 and TRBJ1-2, with D maybe TRBD1 (5 bases). The germline V gene encodes CDR1 SQVTM and CDR2 ANQGSEA. V lost 4 bases to trimming and J lost 6 bases, with 9 bases between them. The CDR3 runs to 11 residues.

The V gene is TRBV12-5, the J gene TRBJ1-2; a weak D match, TRBD1 (6 bases). Trimming stripped 2 bases from V and 2 bases from J, with 9 bases between. CDR3 length: 14 residues. Germline CDR1 is LGHNT and CDR2 is FRNRAP. CDR3 in amino acids: CASGLSGANYGYTF. The CDR3 DNA follows: TGTGCTAGTGGTTTGTCAGGGGCGAACTATGGCTACACCTTC.

The V and J genes are TRBV7-6 and TRBJ1-1; D not certain. Germline loops: CDR1 SGHVS, CDR2 FNYEAQ. The CDR3 contains 15 residues. Deletions cut 0 bases from V and 3 bases from J, with 11 bases between. The chain's CDR3 is CASSLAPVGDTEAFF. The CDR3 bases are TGTGCCAGCAGCTTAGCTCCGGTTGGTGACACTGAAGCTTTCTTT. The variable domain in full, completed from reference TRBV7-6 and TRBJ1-1, reads GAGVSQSPRYKVTKRGQDVALRCDPISGHVSLYWYRQALGQGPEFLTYFNYEAQQDKSGLPNDRFSAERPEGSISTLTIQRTEQRDSAMYRCASSLAPVGDTEAFFGQGTRLTVV.

The chain is built from TRBV3-1 (or the pseudogene TRBV3-2) and TRBJ2-2; TRBD1 might be the D (5 bases). Trimming took off 4 bases at V and 7 bases at J, with 13 bases between the two ends. The V gene's germline CDR1 is LGHDT and CDR2 YNNKEL (reference sequence). The CDR3 totals 14 residues. In DNA, the CDR3 is TGTGCCAGCAGCCTATCTAGTAGGGGCGGGGAGCTGTTTTTT. Amino acid sequence: CASSLSSRGGELFF.